A single sample is the source of the 24 T cell receptor beta chains below, sequenced in a study of blood T cell repertoires in COVID-19. Some clones are missing from TCRdb's copy, which holds only in-frame ones; the method was immunoSEQ multiplex PCR. The sample has 170,000 or so clones, more than 75% seen once. Sequencing used peripheral blood. These receptors all stem from a man in his 60s with COVID-19, enrolled during active disease.

This chain connects TRBV18 to TRBJ1-1, with D possibly matching TRBD1 (5 bases). CDR1 and CDR2 from the germline V gene are KGHSH and LQKENI. CDR3 length equals 16 residues. V lost 4 bases and J lost 1, with 16 bases in between. CDR3 in amino acids: CASSLQSFRGNTEAFF. CDR3 nucleotide sequence: TGTGCCAGCTCACTCCAATCCTTTAGGGGGAACACTGAAGCTTTCTTT.

The CDR3 loop reads CASSLGLGQGSYEQYF. The CDR3 DNA reads as TGTGCCAGCAGCTTAGGGTTGGGACAGGGGTCCTACGAGCAGTACTTC. This chain uses TRBV11-3 with TRBJ2-7; TRBD1 aligns across 10 bases. The V gene's germline CDR1 is SGHNT and CDR2 YENEEA. The CDR3 covers 16 residues. Losses at the gene ends were 1 base for V and 1 base for J; bases not matched to a gene: 4.

This clone was recorded a few times. The chain couples TRBV6-4 to TRBJ1-6, with D unclear. The germline V gene encodes CDR1 MRHNA and CDR2 SNTAGT. The length of the CDR3 is 13 residues. Trimming removed 4 bases at V and 9 bases at J, with 10 bases between. The CDR3 loop is CASSVEEGSPLHF. The CDR3 bases are TGTGCCAGCAGTGTGGAGGAAGGTTCACCCCTCCACTTT.

With respect to this clone: Other DNA sequences in the sample encode the same CDR3. J is TRBJ1-5 and V is TRBV6-5; 9 nucleotides match TRBD1. This CDR3 is 14 amino acids long. The germline CDR1 and CDR2 sequences are MNHEY and SVGAGI. After removal of 6 bases from V and 4 bases from J, the junction contained 4 bases not matched to a gene. CDR3 sequence reads: CASSPTGGNQPQHF. CDR3 sequence (DNA): TGTGCCAGCAGCCCGACAGGGGGAAATCAGCCCCAGCATTTT.

The chain uses TRBV10-2 and TRBJ1-4; 7 bases are a match to TRBD1. Germline CDR1 reads WSHSY; CDR2 reads SAAADI. V lost 3 bases to trimming and J lost 5 bases; unmatched junction nucleotides: 3. The length of the CDR3 is 14 residues. The CDR3 sequence is CASSDGQENEKLFF. The CDR3, as DNA: TGCGCCAGCAGTGATGGACAGGAAAATGAAAAACTGTTTTTT.

This clone came up once. The chain links TRBV29-1 to TRBJ2-1; 8 bases match TRBD2. V lost 3 bases and J lost 5; bases outside the gene matches: 15. Germline CDR1 and CDR2: SQVTM and ANQGSEA. CDR3 length: 17 amino acids. DNA for the CDR3: TGCAGCGTTGATCCCCGGGGAAGCGGGGGAGGTGACAATGAGCAGTTCTTC. Residues: CSVDPRGSGGGDNEQFF.

The chain recombines TRBV7-2 with TRBJ2-2; D remains ambiguous. Germline CDR1 and CDR2: SGHTA and FQGNSA. V was cut by 5 bases and J by 4 bases, with 11 bases left in between. The CDR3 runs 14 residues. CDR3 protein: CASSLPPGTGELFF. CDR3 nucleotide sequence: TGTGCCAGCAGCCTCCCTCCAGGCACCGGGGAGCTGTTTTTT.

This clone was observed a single time. The chain carries TRBV6-5 and TRBJ2-3, with 10 bases lining up with TRBD2. The CDR3 extends over 16 amino acids. Per germline, CDR1 MNHEY and CDR2 SVGAGI. The V and J ends lost 0 bases and 3 bases, in that order; junction bases with no gene match: 3. The CDR3 sequence is CASSYSSSGRTDTQYF. The CDR3 nucleotides read TGTGCCAGCAGTTACTCGTCTAGCGGGAGAACAGATACGCAGTATTTT.

A word on this clone: An end of the junction differs from the germline gene, which may be a read error. The chain has TRBV20-1 and TRBJ2-7; TRBD2 might be the D (6 bases). CDR1 is DFQATT and CDR2 is SNEGSKA in the germline V gene (reference sequence). The CDR3 totals 10 residues. CDR3 in amino acids: CSARSGPREF. The CDR3 DNA follows: TGCAGTGCTAGATCAGGGCCCCGGGAGTTC.

This chain joins TRBV24-1 and TRBJ1-2; D possibly corresponds to TRBD1 (6 bases). This CDR3 spans 15 amino acids. Trimming took 3 bases from V and 6 from J, leaving 16 bases between them. The V gene's germline CDR1 is KGHDR and CDR2 SFDVKD. The CDR3: CATSDKGGPNDGYTF. DNA of the CDR3: TGTGCCACCAGTGATAAGGGGGGGCCGAATGATGGCTACACCTTC.

V usage is TRBV27 and J usage is TRBJ2-6, with a possible D match to TRBD2 (6 bases). Germline CDR1 is MNHEY and CDR2 is SMNVEV (reference sequence). Trimming took off 3 bases at V and 4 bases at J, with 13 bases between the two ends. The CDR3 totals 16 residues. DNA for the CDR3: TGTGCCAGCAGTTTTGGAGGGCCACTGGGGGCCAACGTCCTGACTTTC. Its translation is CASSFGGPLGANVLTF. Complete variable domain (other parts from reference TRBV27 and TRBJ2-6): EAQVTQNPRYLITVTGKKLTVTCSQNMNHEYMSWYRQDPGLGLRQIYYSMNVEVTDKGDVPEGYKVSRKEKRNFPLILESPSPNQTSLYFCASSFGGPLGANVLTFGAGSRLTVL.

This chain uses TRBV5-1 with TRBJ2-7; D perhaps matches TRBD1 (5 bases). This CDR3 comprises 14 residues. CDR1 is SGHRS, CDR2 YFSETQ, per germline. Trimming removed 1 base from V and 0 bases from J, with 8 bases in between. CDR3 loop: CASSLSRVSYEQYF. DNA for the CDR3: TGCGCCAGCAGCTTGAGCAGGGTCTCCTACGAGCAGTACTTC.

The chain couples TRBV27 to TRBJ2-1; 9 bases line up with TRBD1. The V and J ends lost 8 bases and 1 base, in that order; junction bases with no gene match: 3. The CDR3 runs to 14 residues. The germline CDR1 and CDR2 sequences are MNHEY and SMNVEV (reference sequence). CDR3 nucleotide sequence: TGTGCCAGCCTGGGACAGGGTTCCTACAATGAGCAGTTCTTC. Its translation is CASLGQGSYNEQFF.

The CDR3 sequence: CASSFSGQSAKLFF. CDR3 coding DNA: TGTGCCAGCAGTTTCTCAGGGCAAAGTGCAAAACTGTTTTTT. The chain carries TRBV27 and TRBJ1-4, with D possibly matching TRBD1 (5 bases). V was clipped by 3 bases and J by 10 bases, with 15 bases between them. Germline V gene data show CDR1 as MNHEY and CDR2 as SMNVEV (reference sequence). This CDR3 is built from 14 residues.

This clone came up a few times. This chain connects TRBV3-1 (or the pseudogene TRBV3-2) to TRBJ2-7; perhaps TRBD2 as D (5 bases). V was trimmed by 1 base and J by 3 bases, leaving 13 bases between them. The CDR3 length is 15 residues. Per the germline V gene, CDR1 is LGHDT and CDR2 is YNNKEL (reference sequence). CDR3 DNA sequence: TGTGCCAGCAGCCAAGGGACTGGATCCTACTACGAGCAGTACTTC. This sequence encodes CASSQGTGSYYEQYF.

V and J are TRBV25-1 and TRBJ2-7; 7 bases line up with TRBD2. The V and J ends lost 6 bases and 1 base, in that order; junction bases with no gene match: 9. The CDR3 is 15 amino acids. In germline, CDR1 is MGHDK, CDR2 SYGVNS. The CDR3 DNA reads TGTGCCAGCAGCCCGTGGGAGGGCAAGTCCTACGAGCAGTACTTC. Encoded protein: CASSPWEGKSYEQYF.

V usage is TRBV5-5 and J usage is TRBJ2-1, with D possibly matching TRBD1 (6 bases). Germline CDR1 SGHKS, CDR2 YYEKEE (reference sequence). The CDR3 spans 16 residues. Trimming stripped 3 bases from V and 2 bases from J, with 15 bases between. The CDR3 DNA reads as TGTGCCAGCAGCTCAATACAGGGTTCTACCTACAATGAGCAGTTCTTC. Protein: CASSSIQGSTYNEQFF.

V gene TRBV4-1 combines with J gene TRBJ1-5, with D unclear. CDR1 is MGHRA and CDR2 is YSYEKL in the germline V gene. Trimming shortened V by 0 bases and J by 11 bases, and 14 bases separated the two germline ends. This CDR3 is 14 amino acids long. The CDR3 nucleotides read TGCGCCAGCAGCCAAGATACGGTTAAGGGAGCCCAGCATTTT. Translating gives CASSQDTVKGAQHF.

The V gene is TRBV9, the J gene TRBJ1-5; D is unclear. This CDR3 spans 14 amino acids. Germline V gene data show CDR1 as SGDLS and CDR2 as YYNGEE. Trimming left V 0 bases short and J 7 bases short, with 11 bases between. CDR3 residues: CASSVGTVNQPQHF. DNA of the CDR3: TGTGCCAGCAGCGTAGGTACTGTAAACCAGCCCCAGCATTTT.

This clone occurred a few times. This specimen includes other DNA sequences encoding the same CDR3. V is TRBV6-5 and J is TRBJ2-1; 9 bases are shared with TRBD1. The junction had 6 bases not matched to a gene; V was cut back by 0 bases and J by 6 bases. Germline V gene sequence: CDR1 MNHEY, CDR2 SVGAGI. The CDR3 is 16 residues long. The CDR3 region is CASSYSMGQGVNEQFF. The CDR3 DNA is TGTGCCAGCAGTTACTCGATGGGACAGGGCGTCAATGAGCAGTTCTTC.

This chain links TRBV7-2 with TRBJ1-3, with D perhaps matching TRBD1 (5 bases). Germline loops: CDR1 SGHTA, CDR2 FQGNSA. This CDR3 contains 14 residues. The V and J ends lost 3 bases and 15 bases respectively, with 21 bases between them. The CDR3 sequence is CASSFGASETPGYF. The DNA of the CDR3 is TGTGCCAGCAGCTTTGGGGCCTCGGAAACACCGGGATATTTT. The full variable domain, with the rest looked up from reference TRBV7-2 and TRBJ1-3, is GAGVSQSPSNKVTEKGKDVELRCDPISGHTALYWYRQSLGQGLEFLIYFQGNSAPDKSGLPSDRFSAERTGGSVSTLTIQRTQQEDSAVYLCASSFGASETPGYFGEGSWLTVV.

J is TRBJ1-5 and V is TRBV12-3 or TRBV12-4, with a tentative D call TRBD1 (5 bases). V was pared by 8 bases and J by 7 bases, with 12 bases between. This CDR3 spans 12 amino acids. CDR3 region: CASQGRGQPQHF. CDR3 nucleotide sequence: TGTGCCAGCCAGGGAAGGGGCCAGCCCCAGCATTTT.

The V gene is TRBV20-1, the J gene TRBJ1-4, with 7 bases identical to TRBD1. The CDR3 runs 14 residues. Trimming cost V 3 bases and J 5 bases; bases outside gene matches: 6. Per the germline V gene, CDR1 is DFQATT and CDR2 is SNEGSKA (reference sequence). The CDR3 DNA sequence: TGCAGTGCTAGTGGGGGACAGCTGAATGAAAAACTGTTTTTT. Its protein product is CSASGGQLNEKLFF.

This sequence joins TRBV19 and TRBJ1-2; 11 bases align to TRBD1. The CDR3 totals 17 residues. Trimming removed 7 bases from V and 8 bases from J; junction bases left unmatched: 18. CDR1 LNHDA and CDR2 SQIVND come from the germline V gene (reference sequence). The CDR3 DNA reads as TGTGCCAGTATCCCCATCGCTCCCGGACAGGGGGCGAGCGGCTACACCTTC. Its translation: CASIPIAPGQGASGYTF.